This entry concerns a single T cell receptor beta chain. Antigen specificity is unknown. This sample stems from a study of cytomegalovirus exposure and HLA in healthy donors. For the study at large: Earlier results showed almost 120 million unique TCR beta sequences derived from roughly 180 million T cells. Whole-study results and caveats: In a later analysis, an Asian-associated ancestry cluster reportedly showed fewer N-insertions than the approximately 700-donor mean.

Trimming took off 0 bases at V and 0 bases at J, with 9 bases between the two ends. Germline-derived CDR1 and CDR2 are SGHAT and FQNNGV. CDR3 length: 16 residues. 60 Vbeta and 13 Jbeta primers were used in PCR. Using immunoSEQ multiplex PCR, the repertoire was profiled, and TCRdb retains in-frame clones only, with some absent. Among around 150,000 clones listed, 75% to 80% were seen once. The rearrangement uses TRBV11-2 and TRBJ1-5, with no clear D. Sequenced: PBMCs. The clonotype comes from a male donor in good health and CMV-seronegative. CDR3 nucleotides: TGTGCCAGCAGCTTAGAGGCAGGATATAGCAATCAGCCCCAGCATTTT. This codes for CASSLEAGYSNQPQHF.